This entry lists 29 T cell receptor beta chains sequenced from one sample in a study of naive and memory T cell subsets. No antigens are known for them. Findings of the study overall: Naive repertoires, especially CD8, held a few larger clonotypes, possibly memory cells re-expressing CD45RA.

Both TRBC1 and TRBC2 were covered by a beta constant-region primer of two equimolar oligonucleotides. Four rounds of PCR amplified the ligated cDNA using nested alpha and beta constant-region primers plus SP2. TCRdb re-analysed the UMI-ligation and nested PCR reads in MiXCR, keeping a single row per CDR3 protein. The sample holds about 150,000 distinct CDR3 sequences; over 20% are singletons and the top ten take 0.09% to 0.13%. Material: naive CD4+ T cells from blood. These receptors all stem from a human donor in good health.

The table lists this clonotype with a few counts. The CDR3 region is CASRIWGQGGDTQYF. The CDR3 bases are TGTGCCAGCAGAATATGGGGACAGGGGGGAGATACGCAGTATTTT. The chain has TRBV27 and TRBJ2-3; 11 bases are shared with TRBD1. CDR3 length: 15 amino acids. V was pared by 6 bases and J by 5 bases, with 7 bases of the junction left unmatched. Germline V lookup: CDR1 MNHEY, CDR2 SMNVEV (reference sequence).

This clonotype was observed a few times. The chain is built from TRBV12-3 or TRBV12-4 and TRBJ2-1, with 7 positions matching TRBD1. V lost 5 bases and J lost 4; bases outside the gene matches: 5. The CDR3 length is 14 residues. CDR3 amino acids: CASSPTGWYNEQFF. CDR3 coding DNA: TGTGCCAGCAGTCCGACAGGGTGGTACAATGAGCAGTTCTTC.

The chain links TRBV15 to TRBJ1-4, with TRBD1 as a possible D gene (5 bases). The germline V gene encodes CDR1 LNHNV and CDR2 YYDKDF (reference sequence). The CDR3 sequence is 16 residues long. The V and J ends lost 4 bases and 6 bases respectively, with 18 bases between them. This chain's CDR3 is CATSKTARAIDEKLFF. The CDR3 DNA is TGTGCCACCAGCAAAACGGCCAGGGCTATTGATGAAAAACTGTTTTTT.

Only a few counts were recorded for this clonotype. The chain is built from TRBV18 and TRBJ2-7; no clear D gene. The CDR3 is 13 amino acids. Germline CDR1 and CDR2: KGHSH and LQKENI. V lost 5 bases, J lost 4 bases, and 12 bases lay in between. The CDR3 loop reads CASSWTDRYEQYF. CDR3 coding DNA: TGTGCCAGCTCATGGACCGACCGGTACGAGCAGTACTTC.

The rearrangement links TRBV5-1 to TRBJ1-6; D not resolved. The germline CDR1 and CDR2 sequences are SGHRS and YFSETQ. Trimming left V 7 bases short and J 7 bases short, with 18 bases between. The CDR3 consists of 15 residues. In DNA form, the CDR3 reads TGCGCCAGCGCTTACAGCTCCGCGCTAAATTCACCCCTCCACTTT. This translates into CASAYSSALNSPLHF.

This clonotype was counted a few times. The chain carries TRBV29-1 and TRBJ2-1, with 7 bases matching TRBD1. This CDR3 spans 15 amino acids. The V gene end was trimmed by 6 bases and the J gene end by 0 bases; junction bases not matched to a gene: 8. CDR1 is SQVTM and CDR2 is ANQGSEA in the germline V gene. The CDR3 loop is CSVTGAPGSYNEQFF. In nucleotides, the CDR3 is TGCAGCGTCACAGGGGCGCCTGGCTCCTACAATGAGCAGTTCTTC.

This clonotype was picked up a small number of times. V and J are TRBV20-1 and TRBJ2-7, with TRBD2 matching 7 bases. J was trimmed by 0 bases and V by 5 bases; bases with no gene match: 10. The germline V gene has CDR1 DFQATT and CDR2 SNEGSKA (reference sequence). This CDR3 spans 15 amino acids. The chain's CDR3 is CSAPNPGGGSYEQYF. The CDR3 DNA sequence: TGCAGTGCTCCCAACCCAGGCGGGGGCTCCTACGAGCAGTACTTC.

Written as DNA, the CDR3 is TGTGCCATCAGTGAGTCGGGGACTGATATTTGGCCCCAGCATTTT. Residues: CAISESGTDIWPQHF. The V call is TRBV10-3, the J call TRBJ1-5; a weak D match, TRBD1 (5 bases). The CDR3 spans 15 residues. With 0 bases removed from V and 9 bases from J, the gap between germline ends came to 15 bases. Germline CDR1 is ENHRY and CDR2 is SYGVKD.

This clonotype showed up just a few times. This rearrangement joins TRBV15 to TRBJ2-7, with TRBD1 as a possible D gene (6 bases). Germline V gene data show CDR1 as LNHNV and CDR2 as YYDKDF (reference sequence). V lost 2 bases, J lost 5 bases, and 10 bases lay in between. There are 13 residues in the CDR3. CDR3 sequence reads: CATSRKQGNEQYF. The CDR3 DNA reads TGTGCCACCAGCAGAAAGCAGGGGAACGAGCAGTACTTC.

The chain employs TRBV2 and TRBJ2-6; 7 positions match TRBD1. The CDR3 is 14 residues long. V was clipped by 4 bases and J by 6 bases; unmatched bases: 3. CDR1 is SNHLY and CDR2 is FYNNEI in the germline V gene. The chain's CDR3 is CASSVGTEANVLTF. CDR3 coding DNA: TGTGCCAGCAGTGTAGGGACAGAGGCCAACGTCCTGACTTTC.

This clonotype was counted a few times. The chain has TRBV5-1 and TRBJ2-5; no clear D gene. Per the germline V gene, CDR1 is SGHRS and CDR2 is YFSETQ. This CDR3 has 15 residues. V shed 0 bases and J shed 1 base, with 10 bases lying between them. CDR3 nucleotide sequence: TGCGCCAGCAGCTTGGTTGGCAGAAGCCAAGAGACCCAGTACTTC. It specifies CASSLVGRSQETQYF.

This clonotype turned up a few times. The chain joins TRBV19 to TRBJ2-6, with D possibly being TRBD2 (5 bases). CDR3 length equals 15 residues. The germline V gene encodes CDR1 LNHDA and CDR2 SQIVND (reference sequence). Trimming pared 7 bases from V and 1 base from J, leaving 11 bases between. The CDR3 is CASTRRESGANVLTF. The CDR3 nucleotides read TGTGCCAGTACCCGACGGGAATCTGGGGCCAACGTCCTGACTTTC.

The CDR3 nucleotides are TGTGCCAGCAGCTTAGGAGTCCGGGGGGACACTGAAGCTTTCTTT. It is translated as CASSLGVRGDTEAFF. V usage is TRBV7-9 and J usage is TRBJ1-1; possible D gene TRBD1, 5 bases. V lost 1 base to trimming and J lost 3 bases, with 12 bases between them. Germline CDR1 reads SEHNR; CDR2 reads FQNEAQ (reference sequence). The CDR3 runs to 15 residues.

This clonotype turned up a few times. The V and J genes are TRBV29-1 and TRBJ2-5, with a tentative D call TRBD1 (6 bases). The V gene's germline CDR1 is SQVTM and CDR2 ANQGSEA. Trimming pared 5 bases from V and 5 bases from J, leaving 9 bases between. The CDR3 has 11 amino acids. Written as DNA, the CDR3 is TGCAGCGTTTTCAGGGGCGAGACCCAGTACTTC. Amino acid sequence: CSVFRGETQYF.

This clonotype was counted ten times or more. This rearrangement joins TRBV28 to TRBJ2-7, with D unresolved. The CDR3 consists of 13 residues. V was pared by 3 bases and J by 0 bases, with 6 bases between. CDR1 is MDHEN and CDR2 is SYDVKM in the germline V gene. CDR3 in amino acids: CASSFGSSYEQYF. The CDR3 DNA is TGTGCCAGCAGTTTCGGGTCCTCCTACGAGCAGTACTTC.

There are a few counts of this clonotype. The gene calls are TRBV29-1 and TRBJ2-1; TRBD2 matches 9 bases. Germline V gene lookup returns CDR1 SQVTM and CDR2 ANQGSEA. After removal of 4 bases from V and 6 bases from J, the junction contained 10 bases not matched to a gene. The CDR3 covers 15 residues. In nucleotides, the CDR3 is TGCAGCGTTGGTCTAGCGGGGACACGGTCCAATGAGCAGTTCTTC. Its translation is CSVGLAGTRSNEQFF.

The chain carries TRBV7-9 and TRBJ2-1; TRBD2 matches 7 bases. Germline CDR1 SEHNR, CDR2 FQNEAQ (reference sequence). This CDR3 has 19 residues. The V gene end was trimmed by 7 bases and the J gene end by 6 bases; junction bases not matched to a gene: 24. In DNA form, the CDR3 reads TGTGCCAGCAACCTAGTGGGGCCTAGCGGAATCCGGAGGGGCAATGAGCAGTTCTTC. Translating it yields CASNLVGPSGIRRGNEQFF.

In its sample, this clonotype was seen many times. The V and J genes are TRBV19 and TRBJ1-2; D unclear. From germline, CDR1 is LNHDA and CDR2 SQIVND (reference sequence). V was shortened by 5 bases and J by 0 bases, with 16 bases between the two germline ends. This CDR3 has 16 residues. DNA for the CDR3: TGTGCCAGTAGTTTCCAGGACGGGCTAGCTAACTATGGCTACACCTTC. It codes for CASSFQDGLANYGYTF.

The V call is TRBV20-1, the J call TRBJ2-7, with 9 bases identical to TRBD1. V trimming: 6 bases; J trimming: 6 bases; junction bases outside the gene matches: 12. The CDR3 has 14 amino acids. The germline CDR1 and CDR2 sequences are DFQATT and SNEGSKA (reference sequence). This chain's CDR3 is CSAPRTGAFIEQYF. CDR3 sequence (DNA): TGCAGTGCCCCGAGGACAGGGGCGTTCATCGAGCAGTACTTC.

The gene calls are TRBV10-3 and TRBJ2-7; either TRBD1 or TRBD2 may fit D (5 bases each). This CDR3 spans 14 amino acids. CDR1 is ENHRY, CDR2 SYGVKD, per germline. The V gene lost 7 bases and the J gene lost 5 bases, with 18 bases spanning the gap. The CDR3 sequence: CAITLSGTVNEQYF. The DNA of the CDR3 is TGTGCCATCACTTTGTCCGGGACGGTGAACGAGCAGTACTTC.

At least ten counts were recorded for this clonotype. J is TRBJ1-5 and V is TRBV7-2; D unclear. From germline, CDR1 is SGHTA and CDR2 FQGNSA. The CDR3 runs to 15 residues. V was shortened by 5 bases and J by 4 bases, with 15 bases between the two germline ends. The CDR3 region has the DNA TGTGCCAGCAGCCAAAATCGGCTGGGGAATCAGCCCCAGCATTTT. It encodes CASSQNRLGNQPQHF.

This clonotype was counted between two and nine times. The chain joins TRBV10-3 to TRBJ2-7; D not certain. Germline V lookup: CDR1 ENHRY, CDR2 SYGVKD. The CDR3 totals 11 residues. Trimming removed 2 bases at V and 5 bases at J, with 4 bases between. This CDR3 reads CAISEADEQYF. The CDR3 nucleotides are TGTGCCATCAGTGAGGCAGACGAGCAGTACTTC.

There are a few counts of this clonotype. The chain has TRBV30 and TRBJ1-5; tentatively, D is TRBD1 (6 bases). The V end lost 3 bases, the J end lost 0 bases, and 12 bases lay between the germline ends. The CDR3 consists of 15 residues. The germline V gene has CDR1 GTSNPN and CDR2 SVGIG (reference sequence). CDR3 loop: CAWRSQGISNQPQHF. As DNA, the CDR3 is TGTGCCTGGAGGTCCCAGGGGATTAGCAATCAGCCCCAGCATTTT.

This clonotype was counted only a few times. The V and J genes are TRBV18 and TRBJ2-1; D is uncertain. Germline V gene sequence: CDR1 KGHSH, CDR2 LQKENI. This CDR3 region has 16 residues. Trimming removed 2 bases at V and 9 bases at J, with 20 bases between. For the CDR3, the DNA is TGTGCCAGCTCACCAGGTCTATCAAATGCAATTCGTGAGCAGTTCTTC. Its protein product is CASSPGLSNAIREQFF.

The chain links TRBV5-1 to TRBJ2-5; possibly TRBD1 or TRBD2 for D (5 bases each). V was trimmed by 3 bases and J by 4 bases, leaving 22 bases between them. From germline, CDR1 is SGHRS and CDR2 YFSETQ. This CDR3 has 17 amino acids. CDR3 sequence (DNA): TGCGCCAGCAGCTCGGCAACGGGGAATGGTAGGGGAGAGACCCAGTACTTC. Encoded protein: CASSSATGNGRGETQYF.

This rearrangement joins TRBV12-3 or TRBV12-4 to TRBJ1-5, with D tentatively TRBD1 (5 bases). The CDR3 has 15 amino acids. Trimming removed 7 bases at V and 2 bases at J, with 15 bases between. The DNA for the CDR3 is TGTGCCAGCACCACTGGGGGATTTGGCAATCAGCCCCAGCATTTT. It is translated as CASTTGGFGNQPQHF.

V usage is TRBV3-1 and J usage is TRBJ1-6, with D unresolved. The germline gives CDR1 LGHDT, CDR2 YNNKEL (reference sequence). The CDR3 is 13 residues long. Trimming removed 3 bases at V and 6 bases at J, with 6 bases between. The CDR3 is CASSQNRNSPLHF. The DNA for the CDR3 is TGTGCCAGCAGCCAGAATCGTAATTCACCCCTCCACTTT.

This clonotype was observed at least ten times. CDR3: CASSDVGYTF. The CDR3 region has the DNA TGTGCCAGCAGTGACGTAGGCTACACCTTC. This sequence joins TRBV25-1 and TRBJ1-2, with D unclear. V lost 3 bases, J lost 8 bases, and 4 bases lay in between. The CDR3 has 10 amino acids. CDR1 and CDR2 (germline): MGHDK, SYGVNS.

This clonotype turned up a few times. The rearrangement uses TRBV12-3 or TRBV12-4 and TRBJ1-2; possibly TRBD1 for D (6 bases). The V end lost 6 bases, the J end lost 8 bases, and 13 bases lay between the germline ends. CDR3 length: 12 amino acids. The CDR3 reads CASSLQGRGYTF. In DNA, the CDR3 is TGTGCCAGCAGCCTACAGGGTCGAGGCTACACCTTC.